A selection of T cell receptor beta chains follows, all from one sample in a study of T-cell memory formation after mild COVID-19. A single record per CDR3 protein comes from TCRdb applying MiXCR to the 5' RACE reads. The table has a few hundred thousand distinct CDR3 sequences, 16% seen once. The sample comprised PBMCs or a T cell subset sorted from them (not recorded which). The origin of the receptors is a man between 18 and 29 years old who had mild COVID-19 (a few samples of this study predate the infection). Cell type and time point are not known. Each CDR3 is given with its conserved first and last residue. A D gene is named only where the DNA matches it firmly. Clone sizes are given selectively: once, few, many, or a class where the clone is expanded.

CDR3nt	CDR3aa	v_gene	abundance	d_gene	j_gene
TGCGCCAGCAGCTACAGCCTCTCCAGAGAGACCCAGTACTTC	CASSYSLSRETQYF	TRBV5-1	few	-	TRBJ2-5
TGTGCCAGCAGCTTCGGGCGGGGAGGTACCGGGGAGCTGTTTTTT	CASSFGRGGTGELFF	TRBV7-2	once	-	TRBJ2-2
TGTGCCAGCAGCTCCTCTATACAGGGTGGCAATCAGCCCCAGCATTTT	CASSSSIQGGNQPQHF	TRBV7-2	few	-	TRBJ1-5
TGTGCCAGCAGCTTACCAGCGGGGGGGATACAAGAGACCCAGTACTTC	CASSLPAGGIQETQYF	TRBV7-9	few	TRBD2	TRBJ2-5
TGTGCCAGCTCACCAAGCGTTCCCATAGCGGGGAGAGAGACCCAGTACTTC	CASSPSVPIAGRETQYF	TRBV18	-	TRBD2	TRBJ2-5
TGCGCCAGCAGCTTGGAAGCGACAGGTCTGGGAAACACCATATATTTT	CASSLEATGLGNTIYF	TRBV5-1	few	-	TRBJ1-3
TGCAGCGTTGGCCCCAGCTCTGGAAACACCATATATTTT	CSVGPSSGNTIYF	TRBV29-1	-	-	TRBJ1-3
TGTGCCAGCAGTTTAAACATAGACGCTGAAGCTTTCTTT	CASSLNIDAEAFF	TRBV27	few	-	TRBJ1-1
TGTGCCATCAGTGTGGAACAGGCCTCCTCTGGAAACACCATATATTTT	CAISVEQASSGNTIYF	TRBV10-3	-	-	TRBJ1-3
TGCGCCAGCAGCTTGGACGTCGGAAGGGTCTATGGCTACACCTTC	CASSLDVGRVYGYTF	TRBV5-1	few	-	TRBJ1-2
TGCGCCAGCAGCTTGGCCGTGGTCAGCACAGATACGCAGTATTTT	CASSLAVVSTDTQYF	TRBV5-1	many	-	TRBJ2-3
TGTGCCAGCAGCTTAGATCGAGTAGTGGTTGGGGGCGAGGGAGATACGCAGTATTTT	CASSLDRVVVGGEGDTQYF	TRBV11-2	-	-	TRBJ2-3
TGTGCCAGCAGCTCTAGCCCGCCGAATGGCTACACCTTC	CASSSSPPNGYTF	TRBV5-5	-	-	TRBJ1-2
TGTGCCAGCAGTCCGGGGATGGGGGCCAAGAGGCAGCCCCAGCATTTT	CASSPGMGAKRQPQHF	TRBV6-5	few	-	TRBJ1-5
TGTGCCAGCAGCTTCCCTCCCTACAATGAGCAGTTCTTC	CASSFPPYNEQFF	TRBV7-3	-	-	TRBJ2-1
TGTGCCAGCAGCCAAGGACTAGCCGAGACCCAGTACTTC	CASSQGLAETQYF	TRBV7-2	many	TRBD2	TRBJ2-5
TGTGCCAGCAGCTTAGTCGGGACAGGGAATGAAAAACTGTTTTTT	CASSLVGTGNEKLFF	TRBV7-9	-	TRBD1	TRBJ1-4
TGCGCCAGCGCGGGGCCATCCACCGGGGAGCTGTTTTTT	CASAGPSTGELFF	TRBV10-1	-	-	TRBJ2-2
TGCGCCAGCAGCCAAGAGAACGGACCTGGGGCCATATATTTT	CASSQENGPGAIYF	TRBV4-3	few	-	TRBJ1-3
TGCAGTGCTAGAGATTCAGGGGCCCAACCCTACGAGCAGTACTTC	CSARDSGAQPYEQYF	TRBV20-1	-	-	TRBJ2-7
TGTGCCAGCAAGTACTGGGAGCAGTACTTC	CASKYWEQYF	TRBV9	few	-	TRBJ2-7
TGTGCCAGCAGTGGGGGGGAACGGCAGCCCCAGCATTTT	CASSGGERQPQHF	TRBV6-1	-	-	TRBJ1-5
TGTGCCAGCAGCTCCTCTAGCTGGAATGAGCAGTTCTTC	CASSSSSWNEQFF	TRBV7-2	many	-	TRBJ2-1
TGTGCCAGCAGCTTAAGACAGGGGACCACTGAAGCTTTCTTT	CASSLRQGTTEAFF	TRBV7-2	many	TRBD1	TRBJ1-1
TGCAGTGCTAGAGGGCAGGGTTTTGACACTGAAGCTTTCTTT	CSARGQGFDTEAFF	TRBV20-1	many	-	TRBJ1-1
TGTGCCAGCAGCAACCCAAGACAGGGGGAGGAGGGATCTTTCTTT	CASSNPRQGEEGSFF	TRBV11-2	-	TRBD1	TRBJ1-1
TGTGCCAGCAGCCACAGGGTCTCTGAAGCTTTCTTT	CASSHRVSEAFF	TRBV3-1	-	-	TRBJ1-1
TGCGCCAGCAGTCCACACCTTGACAGGCCCGGGGGAAACACCATATATTTT	CASSPHLDRPGGNTIYF	TRBV5-1	-	-	TRBJ1-3
TGCGCCAGCAGTCTCTCAGGGTTCCAAGAGACCCAGTACTTC	CASSLSGFQETQYF	TRBV10-1	-	-	TRBJ2-5
TGCAGCGTGAGCCGGGACAGGACTGGGGCCAACGTCCTGACTTTC	CSVSRDRTGANVLTF	TRBV29-1	-	TRBD1	TRBJ2-6
TGCGCCAGCAGCGTAGCGGGGGGGCCTGGTACAGATACGCAGTATTTT	CASSVAGGPGTDTQYF	TRBV5-1	few	TRBD2	TRBJ2-3
TGCAGCGTTGAAGATTATCGTACTGAAGCTTTCTTT	CSVEDYRTEAFF	TRBV29-1	-	-	TRBJ1-1
TGTGCCAGCGGGGGACTCCCCTGGGGTGAGCAGTTCTTC	CASGGLPWGEQFF	TRBV6-5	few	-	TRBJ2-1
TGTGCCAGCTCAGACCGCGGGGGCGGAACAGATACGCAGTATTTT	CASSDRGGGTDTQYF	TRBV7-3	few	-	TRBJ2-3
TGTGCCAGCAGTTTCCGGGCGGGGGGGCCTTTCGGGGAGCTGTTTTTT	CASSFRAGGPFGELFF	TRBV27	few	TRBD2	TRBJ2-2
TGTGCCAGCAGGCCCCCCAGGAGTGAGCAGTACTTC	CASRPPRSEQYF	TRBV12-3/TRBV12-4	-	-	TRBJ2-7
TGTGCCAGCAGACCGCTCAGCGGATCCTACAATGAGCAGTTCTTC	CASRPLSGSYNEQFF	TRBV7-6	-	-	TRBJ2-1
TGCAGCGTGGCAGGGGGGGAGAGTAAAATCTACGAGCAGTACTTC	CSVAGGESKIYEQYF	TRBV29-1	-	-	TRBJ2-7
TGCGCCAGCAGCTCGATAGCGGGGGGAGATACGCAGTATTTT	CASSSIAGGDTQYF	TRBV5-1	-	TRBD2	TRBJ2-3
TGTGCCAGCAGCCAAGCTTCGGGCAGGGAGGCTTCAGAGACCCAGTACTTC	CASSQASGREASETQYF	TRBV3-1	-	-	TRBJ2-5
TGTGCCAGCAGTTTCGCCTGGGGGAACACAGATACGCAGTATTTT	CASSFAWGNTDTQYF	TRBV28	-	-	TRBJ2-3
TGTGCCAGCAGCTTATCGGACAGTCTTTACTATGGCTACACCTTC	CASSLSDSLYYGYTF	TRBV9	-	-	TRBJ1-2
TGTGCCAGCAGTGAACGGGCGGCCTGGGGGCCACCCCTCCACTTT	CASSERAAWGPPLHF	TRBV6-1	-	-	TRBJ1-6
TGTGCCAGCAGCCTGGGACGGAAGAATGAGCAGTTCTTC	CASSLGRKNEQFF	TRBV4-2	few	-	TRBJ2-1
TGTGCCAGCAGCCGAGGGGTAACGGTTGAGCAGTTCTTC	CASSRGVTVEQFF	TRBV3-1	-	-	TRBJ2-1
TGCGCCAGCAGCGAACAGGACACCTCGCCCTACAATGAGCAGTTCTTC	CASSEQDTSPYNEQFF	TRBV4-3	-	-	TRBJ2-1
TGTGCCACCAGCAGAGAAAGCACGTATGGCTACACCTTC	CATSRESTYGYTF	TRBV15	many	-	TRBJ1-2
TGTGCCAGCAGCCAAACAATAGCCAAAAACATTCAGTACTTC	CASSQTIAKNIQYF	TRBV7-9	-	-	TRBJ2-4
TGTGCCAGCAGCTTGTTGGTGGGGGCCGATTACAATGAGCAGTTCTTC	CASSLLVGADYNEQFF	TRBV7-2	-	-	TRBJ2-1
TGTGCCAGCAGCCACGAGGGGACGAGGACTCCCTACAATGAGCAGTTCTTC	CASSHEGTRTPYNEQFF	TRBV28	few	-	TRBJ2-1
TGTGCCAGCAGTCGGACAGAGCCCTACGAGCAGTACTTC	CASSRTEPYEQYF	TRBV11-2	few	-	TRBJ2-7
TGCAGCGTTGATAAGGGGGCTATTGGCTACACCTTC	CSVDKGAIGYTF	TRBV29-1	-	TRBD1	TRBJ1-2
TGTGCCAGCAGTTACGGGACAGGGAAATACGAGCAGTACTTC	CASSYGTGKYEQYF	TRBV6-5	-	TRBD1	TRBJ2-7
TGTGCCAGCTCACCACAGGGGGAAAGAGAGACCCAGTACTTC	CASSPQGERETQYF	TRBV18	-	-	TRBJ2-5